The clone carrying this T cell receptor beta chain appeared a few times. The target antigen is unknown. Treatment of the sample: roughly 10-day PBMC culture with coronavirus spike peptide pools or control peptides (ViraFEST assay). The length of the CDR3 is 15 residues. Looked up from germline, CDR1 is LNHDA and CDR2 is SQIVND (reference sequence). The V and J ends lost 7 bases and 0 bases respectively, with 10 bases between them. The data were taken from a study of vaccination and CD4 T cells after COVID-19. General observations from the study: Early post-infection timepoints were not included, and relatively few convalescent patients were studied.

Sequence data for DNA of cultured CD4+ T cells were generated by the Oncomine TCR Beta short-read assay. Extraction of genomic DNA was performed on cultured CD4+ T cells. TCRdb processed the PCR reads anew with MiXCR; each CDR3 protein has one entry. In the table there are about 12,000 distinct CDR3 sequences, roughly half of which are singletons. This sample comprised cultured CD4+ T cells from blood, obtained after SARS-CoV-2 vaccination. This TCR was sampled from a human donor with COVID-19. The V call is TRBV19, the J call TRBJ2-6, with D hard to call. CDR3 DNA sequence: TGTGCCAGTACGGAAGATAGCTCTGGGGCCAACGTCCTGACTTTC. It is translated as CASTEDSSGANVLTF.